This TCR beta chain is from a study of cytomegalovirus exposure and HLA in healthy donors. Study-wide results and limits: It was only CMV serostatus that was available as immune exposure information. Among the CMV-associated chains, a few were confirmed in vitro as specific for CMV antigens.

Donors were nominally healthy when sampled, though unrecorded immune exposures were likely. Note on this clone: The antigen is not known.

J lost 5 bases, V lost 4 bases, and 2 bases had no gene match. The CDR3 is 15 residues long. Germline lookup yields CDR1 LGHNA and CDR2 YSLEER. Vbeta (60) and Jbeta (13) primers were used in the PCR. Profiled with immunoSEQ multiplex PCR; TCRdb holds only in-frame clones, not every one. The table has 100,000 to 150,000 clones, approximately 84% seen once. Input material: PBMCs. This sequence joins TRBV4-3 and TRBJ2-1, with TRBD2 matching 13 bases. This clonotype was sampled from a man aged 18 to 30 in good health and CMV-seropositive. CDR3 DNA: TGCGCCAGCAGCCCCGGGACTAGCGGGAACAATGAGCAGTTCTTC. Its protein is CASSPGTSGNNEQFF.